This T cell receptor (beta chain) stems from a study of cytomegalovirus exposure and HLA in healthy donors. General observations from the study: Researchers reported that a few CMV-associated chains were confirmed in vitro as CMV antigen-specific. As a later analysis revealed, most CMV-associated TCR beta chains appeared HLA-restricted.

The ends were cut back, 2 bases at V and 7 bases at J, with 17 bases in the middle. The V gene's germline CDR1 is MDHEN and CDR2 SYDVKM. The CDR3 is 16 residues long. Concerning this clone: Its antigen is currently unknown.

A multiplex PCR was run with 60 Vbeta primers and 13 Jbeta primers. Generated by immunoSEQ multiplex PCR, the TCRdb table keeps only in-frame clones and is missing some. The top ten hold roughly a tenth of the sample, which has about 160,000 clones, 82% seen once. This clonotype was obtained from a man aged 50-59 years in good health and CMV-seropositive. The V and J genes are TRBV28 and TRBJ2-2, with D maybe TRBD2 (7 bases). The sample comprised PBMCs. DNA for the CDR3: TGTGCCAGCAGTTTAATTCGGGGGGCAGTCGTCGGGGAGCTGTTTTTT. This translates into CASSLIRGAVVGELFF.